This entry concerns a single T cell receptor (beta chain). The data are from a study of CD8+ T cells in alopecia areata. The authors extracted RNA and reverse transcribed it into cDNA as the sequencing template. Method: immunoSEQ multiplex PCR; TCRdb's copy keeps in-frame clones and lacks some. Of 60,000 to 70,000 clones in the sample, about half were seen once. The germline V gene encodes CDR1 SGHDN and CDR2 FVKESK. Trimming pared 1 base from V and 5 bases from J, leaving 9 bases between. The CDR3 length is 14 residues. The V gene is TRBV14, the J gene TRBJ2-1; tentatively, D is TRBD2 (5 bases). This sequence originates from a human donor with alopecia areata. Sequencing was performed on CD8+ T cells sorted from blood, taken at week 0. CDR3 DNA sequence: TGTGCCAGCAGCCAAGCTCGGGGTGACAATGAGCAGTTCTTC. Translating it yields CASSQARGDNEQFF.